This T cell receptor beta chain was identified in a study of T cells in localized non-small cell lung cancer. As concerns this clone: The antigen remains undetermined.

Study-wide results and caveats: It was uninvolved adjacent lung that showed the highest T cell clonality, exceeding tumor.

Here immunoSEQ multiplex PCR was the method, and the copy in TCRdb shows in-frame clones only, minus some. This repertoire shows about 24,000 clones, 75% to 90% found once; its top ten account for more than 20%. Germline V CDR1 and CDR2: SGHRS, YFSETQ. The CDR3 spans 19 residues. V shed 3 bases and J shed 0 bases, with 19 bases lying between them. The chain employs TRBV5-1 and TRBJ1-6; D is perhaps TRBD1 (5 bases). The specimen was peripheral blood, collected before any cancer treatment. This receptor was taken from a man aged 35 to 69 with stage I squamous cell lung carcinoma. The CDR3 is CASSSQGTDRSSYNSPLHF. The CDR3 DNA reads TGCGCCAGCAGCTCCCAAGGAACCGACAGAAGCTCCTATAATTCACCCCTCCACTTT.